This record concerns one TCR beta chain sequence. This sample is part of a study of blood T cell repertoires in COVID-19. Turning to the study itself: The samples span acute and convalescent COVID-19 from the United States, Italy and Spain.

In the authors' methods: By means of reference gene primer amplification, nucleated cell counts were estimated. The assay was immunoSEQ multiplex PCR, and TCRdb's table has in-frame clones only and misses some. The DNA was the basis for D and trimming; V, J and clone size are from that table. This sample has more than 400,000 clones, with 90% found just once. Germline CDR1 is LGHDT and CDR2 is YNNKEL (reference sequence). The CDR3 extends over 16 amino acids. V shed 1 base, J shed 5 bases, and the junction held 8 bases outside the gene matches. Participants were aged about 18 to 90 years, lived in 25 or so US areas, and enrolled virtually. Clinical histories supplied by participants themselves formed the basis of cohort assignment.

The sequencing input was PBMCs or T cells enriched from blood (not recorded which). The TCR comes from a man in his late teens or twenties who had recovered from COVID-19. This chain links TRBV3-1 (or the pseudogene TRBV3-2) with TRBJ2-5, with TRBD2 matching 9 bases. The CDR3, as DNA: TGTGCCAGCAGCCAAGCCGGCGGGGGGGCCTTCGAGACCCAGTACTTC. This codes for CASSQAGGGAFETQYF.